What follows is one T cell receptor beta chain and its context. Its target is not known. Profiled with immunoSEQ multiplex PCR; TCRdb holds only in-frame clones, not every one. The sample gives 30,000 to 45,000 clones, about 92% of which show up once; around 7% is in the top ten. The CDR3 runs 11 residues. CDR1 is ENHRY, CDR2 SYGVKD, per germline. Trimming shortened V by 10 bases and J by 2 bases, and 8 bases separated the two germline ends. These data come from a study of T cells in localized non-small cell lung cancer. Study-level results: Adjacent uninvolved lung had the highest clonality, suggesting focused antigen responses.

The V and J genes are TRBV10-3 and TRBJ1-1; D unresolved. The TCR was taken from a female donor aged 60 or older with stage I lung adenocarcinoma. The starting material was peripheral blood, obtained before any cancer treatment. CDR3 bases: TGTGCCACCACAGTAAACACTGAAGCTTTCTTT. This sequence encodes CATTVNTEAFF.